This record covers a single T cell receptor (beta chain). TCRdb re-analysed the RACE reads in MiXCR, keeping a single row per CDR3 protein. The sample shows tens of thousands of distinct CDR3 sequences, 9.6% of them seen only once. Between the trimmed V and J ends, which lost 1 base and 5 bases, there was a span of 6 bases. Germline CDR1 SGHAT, CDR2 FQNNGV. The CDR3 is 13 residues long. Time point meaning: pre-sensitization, week 0. As to treatment: therapeutic diphenylcyclopropenone sensitization with weekly scalp DPC. These data belong to a study of human T cells and chemical hapten exposure. This TCR was recovered from a woman aged 40 to 55 with alopecia areata. Some clones in this sample may be carry-over from other donors' samples. The chain joins TRBV11-2 to TRBJ1-5; D is ambiguous. The source material was whole blood, sampled in connection with sensitization to the hapten diphenylcyclopropenone (DPC). DNA of the CDR3: TGTGCCAGCAGCTTAGGTCTTTATCAGCCCCAGCATTTT. Translated, it gives CASSLGLYQPQHF.